The TCR beta chain described here comes from a study of HIV-infected patients and healthy controls. Notes on the study in general: Compared with controls, mean Gini indices were significantly raised in HIV-infected repertoires, possibly indicating oligoclonality.

Germline CDR1 and CDR2: GTSNPN and SVGIG (reference sequence). This CDR3 has 15 amino acids. V lost 0 bases, J lost 4 bases, and 4 bases stayed unmatched. Reverse transcription used about 500 ng RNA and constant-region primers for alpha and beta. Each of the alpha and beta chains got its own library through chain-specific third strand synthesis with indices. In TCRdb, the 5' RACE reads were re-called with MiXCR into one record per CDR3 protein. The sample records some 20,000 distinct CDR3 sequences, 12% being singletons. This clonotype was recorded a few times. Its antigen is unidentified. No cell fractionation was done, so the repertoire covers all unsorted peripheral blood T cells.

The chain couples TRBV30 to TRBJ2-3; TRBD2 aligns across 10 bases. This clonotype was obtained from an adult in good health. Sequenced: blood. DNA for the CDR3: TGTGCCTGGAGTGTAAGCGGGGGGGCCCCAGATACGCAGTATTTT. Its protein product is CAWSVSGGAPDTQYF.